This T cell receptor (beta chain) emerged from a study of T cells in Graves' hyperthyroidism and ophthalmopathy. General study results and limits: Stable hyperthyroidism and ophthalmopathy were separated using 13 V-J signatures. Peripheral blood also featured most of the thyroid clonotypes expanded above 0.001. Ophthalmopathy was predicted by the model a median of about 6.5 months ahead of onset.

TCR beta CDR3 region amplification was performed from RNA transcripts. TCR CDR3 underwent first-round RT-PCR with the HTBI primer set. From the multiplex PCR reads, TCRdb called clonotypes with MiXCR, one entry per CDR3 protein. The sample shows approximately 700,000 distinct CDR3 sequences, over 40% of them seen only once. Details on this clonotype: Antigen: not known. A read error may account for a junction end that differs from germline.

Not enrolled were patients with uncontrolled infection, other autoimmune disease, pregnancy or lactation. CDR3 length: 15 amino acids. The germline gives CDR1 LNHDA, CDR2 SQIVND (reference sequence). The TCR comes from an adult man with Graves' disease, either hyperthyroidism or ophthalmopathy (not recorded which). The chain employs TRBV19 and TRBJ2-7, with 9 nucleotides matching TRBD1. The material sequenced was peripheral blood or thyroid tissue (not recorded which). DNA of the CDR3: TGTGCCGGTAGTATTGGACAGGGGATCATCTACGAGCAGTACTTC. Protein product: CAGSIGQGIIYEQYF.